This T cell receptor beta chain emerged from a study of T cell responses to AZD1222 COVID-19 vaccine. This CDR3 spans 15 amino acids. V was cut by 5 bases and J by 0 bases, with 14 bases left in between. Germline V gene lookup returns CDR1 SGHRS and CDR2 YFSETQ. To note about this clone: Its antigen is not known.

Whole-study results and caveats: Spike-specific TCR repertoires showed rising breadth and depth after two AZD1222 doses. Among AZD1222 vaccinees, only five to seven were seropositive at baseline.

Method: immunoSEQ multiplex PCR; TCRdb's copy keeps in-frame clones and lacks some. The sample has under 130,000 clones, over 80% seen once. The source is an adult in good health. The sequences come from peripheral blood, collected on day 0 of AZD1222 vaccination. The J gene is TRBJ1-1, the V gene TRBV5-1; no reliable D call. The CDR3 nucleotides are TGCGCCAGCAGGGTAGGTTCACGGGTGAACACTGAAGCTTTCTTT. It specifies CASRVGSRVNTEAFF.